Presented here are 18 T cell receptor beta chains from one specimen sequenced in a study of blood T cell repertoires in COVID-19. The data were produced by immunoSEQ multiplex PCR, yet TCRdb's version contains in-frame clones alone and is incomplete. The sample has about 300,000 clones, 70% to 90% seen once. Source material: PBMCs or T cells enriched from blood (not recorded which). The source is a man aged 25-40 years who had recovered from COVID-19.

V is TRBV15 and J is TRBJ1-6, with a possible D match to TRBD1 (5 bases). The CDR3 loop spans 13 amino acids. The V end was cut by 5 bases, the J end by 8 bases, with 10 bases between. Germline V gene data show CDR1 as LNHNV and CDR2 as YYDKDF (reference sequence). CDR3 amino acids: CATSSRADSPLHF. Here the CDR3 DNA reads TGTGCCACCAGCTCCAGGGCCGATTCACCCCTCCACTTT. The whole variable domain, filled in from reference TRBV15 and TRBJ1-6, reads DAMVIQNPRYQVTQFGKPVTLSCSQTLNHNVMYWYQQKSSQAPKLLFHYYDKDFNNEADTPDNFQSRRPNTSFCFLDIRSPGLGDTAMYLCATSSRADSPLHFGNGTRLTVT.

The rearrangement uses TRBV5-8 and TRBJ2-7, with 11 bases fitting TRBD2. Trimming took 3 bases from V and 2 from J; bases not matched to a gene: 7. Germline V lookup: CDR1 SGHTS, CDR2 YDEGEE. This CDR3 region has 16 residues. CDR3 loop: CASSSTTSGGTYEQYF. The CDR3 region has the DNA TGTGCCAGCAGCTCGACAACTAGCGGGGGTACCTACGAGCAGTACTTC.

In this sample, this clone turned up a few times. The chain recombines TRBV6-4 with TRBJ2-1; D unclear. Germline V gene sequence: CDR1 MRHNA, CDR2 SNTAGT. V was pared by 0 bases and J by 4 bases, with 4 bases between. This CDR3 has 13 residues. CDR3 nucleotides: TGTGCCAGCAGTGACTCGAGGTACAATGAGCAGTTCTTC. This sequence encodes CASSDSRYNEQFF.

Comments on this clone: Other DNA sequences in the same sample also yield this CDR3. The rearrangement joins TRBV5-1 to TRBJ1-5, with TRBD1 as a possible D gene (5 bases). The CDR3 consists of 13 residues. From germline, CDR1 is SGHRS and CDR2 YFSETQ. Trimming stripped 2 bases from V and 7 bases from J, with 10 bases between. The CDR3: CASSLSGIQPQHF. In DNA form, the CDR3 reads TGCGCCAGCAGCTTATCAGGGATACAGCCCCAGCATTTT.

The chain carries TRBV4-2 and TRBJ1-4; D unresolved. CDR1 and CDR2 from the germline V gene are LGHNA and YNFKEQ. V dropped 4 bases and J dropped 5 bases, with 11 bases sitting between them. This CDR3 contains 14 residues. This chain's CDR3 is CASSPGFSNEKLFF. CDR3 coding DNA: TGTGCCAGCAGCCCCGGGTTCAGCAATGAAAAACTGTTTTTT.

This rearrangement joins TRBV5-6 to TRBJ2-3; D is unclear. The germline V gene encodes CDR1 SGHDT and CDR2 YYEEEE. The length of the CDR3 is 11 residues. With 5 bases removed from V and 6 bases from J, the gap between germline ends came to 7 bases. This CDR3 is CASRVSDTQYF. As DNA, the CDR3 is TGTGCCAGCAGAGTTAGCGATACGCAGTATTTT.

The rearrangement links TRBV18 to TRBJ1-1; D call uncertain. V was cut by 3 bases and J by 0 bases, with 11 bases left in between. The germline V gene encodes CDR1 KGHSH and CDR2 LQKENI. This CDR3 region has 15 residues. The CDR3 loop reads CASSPPSRLNTEAFF. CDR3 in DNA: TGTGCCAGCTCACCCCCGTCTCGTCTGAACACTGAAGCTTTCTTT.

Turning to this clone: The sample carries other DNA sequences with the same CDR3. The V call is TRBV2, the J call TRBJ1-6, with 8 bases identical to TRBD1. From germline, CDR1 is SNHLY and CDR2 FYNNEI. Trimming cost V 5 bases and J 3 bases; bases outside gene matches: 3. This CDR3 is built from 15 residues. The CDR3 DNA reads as TGTGCCAGCAGTCCTGACAGGGGCTATAATTCACCCCTCCACTTT. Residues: CASSPDRGYNSPLHF.

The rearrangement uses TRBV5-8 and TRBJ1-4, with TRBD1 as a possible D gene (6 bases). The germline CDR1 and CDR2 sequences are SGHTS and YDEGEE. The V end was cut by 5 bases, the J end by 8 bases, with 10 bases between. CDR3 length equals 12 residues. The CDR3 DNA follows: TGTGCCAGCAGTCCCCAGGGGGAAAAACTGTTTTTT. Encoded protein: CASSPQGEKLFF.

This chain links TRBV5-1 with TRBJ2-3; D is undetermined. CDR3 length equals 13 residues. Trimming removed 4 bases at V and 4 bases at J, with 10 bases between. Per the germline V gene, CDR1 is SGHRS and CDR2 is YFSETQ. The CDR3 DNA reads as TGCGCCAGCAGCCTCCAGGTCGCAGATACGCAGTATTTT. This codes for CASSLQVADTQYF.

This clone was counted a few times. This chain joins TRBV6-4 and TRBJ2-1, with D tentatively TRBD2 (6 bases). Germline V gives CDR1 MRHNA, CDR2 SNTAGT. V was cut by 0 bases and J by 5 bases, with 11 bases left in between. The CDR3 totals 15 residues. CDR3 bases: TGTGCCAGCAGTGACTCAATAGGAGGGCACAATGAGCAGTTCTTC. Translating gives CASSDSIGGHNEQFF.

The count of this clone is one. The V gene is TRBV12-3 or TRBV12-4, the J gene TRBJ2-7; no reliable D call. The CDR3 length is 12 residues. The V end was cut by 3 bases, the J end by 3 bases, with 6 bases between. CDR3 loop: CASSLENYEQYF. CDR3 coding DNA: TGTGCCAGCAGTTTGGAGAACTACGAGCAGTACTTC.

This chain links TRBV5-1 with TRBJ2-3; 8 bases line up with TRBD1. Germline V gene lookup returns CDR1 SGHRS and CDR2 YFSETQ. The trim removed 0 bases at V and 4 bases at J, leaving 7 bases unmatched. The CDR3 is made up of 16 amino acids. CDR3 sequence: CASSLGDRGSADTQYF. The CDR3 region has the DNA TGCGCCAGCAGCTTGGGAGACAGGGGATCAGCAGATACGCAGTATTTT.

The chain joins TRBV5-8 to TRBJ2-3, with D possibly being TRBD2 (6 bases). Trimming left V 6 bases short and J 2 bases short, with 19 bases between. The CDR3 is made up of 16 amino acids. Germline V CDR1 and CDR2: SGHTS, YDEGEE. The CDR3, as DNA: TGTGCCAGCATAACTCTGGCGGGGAAACTCACAGATACGCAGTATTTT. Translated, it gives CASITLAGKLTDTQYF. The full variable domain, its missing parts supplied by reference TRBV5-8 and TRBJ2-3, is EAGVTQSPTHLIKTRGQQATLRCSPISGHTSVYWYQQALGLGLQFLLWYDEGEERNRGNFPPRFSGRQFPNYSSELNVNALELEDSALYLCASITLAGKLTDTQYFGPGTRLTVL.

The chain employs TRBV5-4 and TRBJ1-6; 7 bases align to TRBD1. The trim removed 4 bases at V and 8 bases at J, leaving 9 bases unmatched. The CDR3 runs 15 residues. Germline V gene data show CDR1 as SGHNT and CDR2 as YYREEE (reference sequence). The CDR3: CASSPGQARDSPLHF. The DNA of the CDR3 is TGTGCCAGCAGCCCCGGACAGGCCCGGGATTCACCCCTCCACTTT.

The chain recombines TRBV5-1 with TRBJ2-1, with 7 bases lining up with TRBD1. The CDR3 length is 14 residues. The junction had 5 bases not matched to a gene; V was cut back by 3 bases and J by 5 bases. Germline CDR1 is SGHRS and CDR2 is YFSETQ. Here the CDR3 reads CASSSGQPNNEQFF. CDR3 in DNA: TGCGCCAGCAGCTCGGGACAGCCTAACAATGAGCAGTTCTTC. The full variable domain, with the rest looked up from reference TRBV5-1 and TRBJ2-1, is KAGVTQTPRYLIKTRGQQVTLSCSPISGHRSVSWYQQTPGQGLQFLFEYFSETQRNKGNFPGRFSGRQFSNSRSEMNVSTLELGDSALYLCASSSGQPNNEQFFGPGTRLTVL.

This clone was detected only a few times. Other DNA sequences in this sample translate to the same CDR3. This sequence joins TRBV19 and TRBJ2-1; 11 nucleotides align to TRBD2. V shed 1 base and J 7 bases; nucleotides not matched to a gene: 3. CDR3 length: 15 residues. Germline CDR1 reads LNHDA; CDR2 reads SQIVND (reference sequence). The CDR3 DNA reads TGTGCCAGTAGTATAGGTACTAGCGGGGGTAATGAGCAGTTCTTC. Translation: CASSIGTSGGNEQFF.

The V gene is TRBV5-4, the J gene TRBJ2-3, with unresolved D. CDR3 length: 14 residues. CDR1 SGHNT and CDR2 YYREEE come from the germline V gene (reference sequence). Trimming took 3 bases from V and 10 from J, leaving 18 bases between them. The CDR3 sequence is CASSSPAVGRAQYF. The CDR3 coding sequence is TGTGCCAGCAGCTCCCCCGCCGTTGGGCGCGCGCAGTATTTT.